This TCR beta chain was recorded in a study of blood T cell repertoires in COVID-19. On the study more broadly: The analysed material was cDNA or gDNA that came from T cells, B-cell-depleted T cells, or PBMCs.

Trimming shortened V by 8 bases and J by 0 bases, and 10 bases separated the two germline ends. The CDR3 contains 12 residues. The germline gives CDR1 SQVTM, CDR2 ANQGSEA. This table comes from immunoSEQ multiplex PCR, and its TCRdb copy is limited to in-frame clones, with some not included. This table has roughly 100,000 clones, 80% to 90% appearing once. Sequenced sample: peripheral blood. The receptor was derived from a woman in her sixties or seventies with acute or convalescent COVID-19. This chain uses TRBV29-1 with TRBJ1-1; maybe TRBD1 (5 bases). The CDR3 region is CSYMTVNTEAFF. The CDR3 bases are TGCAGCTATATGACAGTGAACACTGAAGCTTTCTTT.